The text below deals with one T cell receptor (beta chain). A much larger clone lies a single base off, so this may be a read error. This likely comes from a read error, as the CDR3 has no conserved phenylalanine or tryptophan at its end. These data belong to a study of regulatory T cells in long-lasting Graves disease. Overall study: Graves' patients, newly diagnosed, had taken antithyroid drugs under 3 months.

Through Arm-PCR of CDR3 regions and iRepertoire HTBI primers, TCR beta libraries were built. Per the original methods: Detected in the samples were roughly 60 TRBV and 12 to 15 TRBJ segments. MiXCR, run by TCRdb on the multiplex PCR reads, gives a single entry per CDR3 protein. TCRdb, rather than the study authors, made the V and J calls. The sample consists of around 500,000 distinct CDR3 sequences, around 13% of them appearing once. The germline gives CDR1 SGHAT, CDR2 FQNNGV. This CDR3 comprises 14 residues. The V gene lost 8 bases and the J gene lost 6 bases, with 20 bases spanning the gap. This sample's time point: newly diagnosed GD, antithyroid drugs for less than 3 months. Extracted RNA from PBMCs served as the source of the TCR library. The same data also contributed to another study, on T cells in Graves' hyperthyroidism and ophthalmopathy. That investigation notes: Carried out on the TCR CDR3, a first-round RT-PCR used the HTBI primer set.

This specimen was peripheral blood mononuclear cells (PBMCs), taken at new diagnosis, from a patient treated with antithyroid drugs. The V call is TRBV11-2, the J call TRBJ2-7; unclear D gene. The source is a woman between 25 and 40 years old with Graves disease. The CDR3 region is CASGPESLTTEQYL. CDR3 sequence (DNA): TGTGCCAGCGGCCCCGAGAGCCTAACTACCGAGCAGTACCTC.